The source of this T cell receptor beta chain is a study of T cell responses to AZD1222 COVID-19 vaccine. Comments on this clone: What it binds is not known.

The data were produced by immunoSEQ multiplex PCR, yet TCRdb's version contains in-frame clones alone and is incomplete. Of 140,000 to 150,000 clones listed, 92% were seen once; the top ten hold over 1.5%. The CDR3 totals 23 residues. Germline CDR1 and CDR2: LGHNT and FRNRAP. The V and J ends lost 2 bases and 1 base respectively, with 33 bases between them. Study-wide points: Donors were mostly white British, more females; clonal diversity possibly underestimated. Unmutated variant regions are reportedly the target of nearly half of TCRs that are spike-specific. Baseline antibody screening turned up just a handful of seropositive AZD1222 recipients.

The sequences come from peripheral blood, collected on day 0 of AZD1222 vaccination. The V and J genes are TRBV12-5 and TRBJ1-5; D call uncertain. This sequence originates from an adult in good health. CDR3 sequence: CASGLILSTSEEGFVGSNQPQHF. DNA for the CDR3: TGTGCTAGTGGTTTGATCCTTAGTACGTCGGAGGAGGGCTTTGTCGGGAGCAATCAGCCCCAGCATTTT. Full variable domain (missing parts from reference TRBV12-5 and TRBJ1-5): DARVTQTPRHKVTEMGQEVTMRCQPILGHNTVFWYRQTMMQGLELLAYFRNRAPLDDSGMPKDRFSAEMPDATLATLKIQPSEPRDSAVYFCASGLILSTSEEGFVGSNQPQHFGDGTRLSIL.